This is a list of T cell receptor beta chains from one sample in a study of response to subunit inactivated influenza vaccine. Via MiXCR, TCRdb re-called the RT-PCR reads, giving one row per CDR3 protein. This sample yields about 500,000 distinct CDR3 sequences, of which roughly 13% are seen a single time; roughly 14% belongs to the top ten. The sample consisted of PBMCs from blood, taken around seven weeks after vaccination. The receptors derive from a man in his forties or fifties who received an inactivated influenza vaccine. Both conserved end residues are part of each CDR3. The D gene is left open where the match is weak. Some rows have no size entry. The others give once, few or many, or a class for an expanded clone.

CDR3 length: 16
J gene: TRBJ2-7
V gene: TRBV5-8
D gene: -
clone size: -
CDR3 protein: CASSALLARFTYEQYF
CDR3 DNA: TGTGCCAGCAGCGCCCTGCTAGCGAGATTTACCTACGAGCAGTACTTC

CDR3 length: 18
J gene: TRBJ2-1
V gene: TRBV20-1
D gene: -
clone size: -
CDR3 protein: CSARGMGKAGSSYNEQFF
CDR3 DNA: TGCAGTGCTAGAGGAATGGGCAAAGCGGGCAGCTCCTACAATGAGCAGTTCTTC

CDR3 length: 16
J gene: TRBJ1-4
V gene: TRBV5-1
D gene: TRBD1
clone size: few
CDR3 protein: CASSMGQGSTNEKLFF
CDR3 DNA: TGCGCCAGCAGCATGGGACAGGGGTCAACTAATGAAAAACTGTTTTTT

CDR3 length: 18
J gene: TRBJ2-7
V gene: TRBV28
D gene: TRBD2
clone size: few
CDR3 protein: CASSLVRSGAIYSYEQYF
CDR3 DNA: TGTGCCAGCAGTTTGGTACGTAGCGGGGCTATCTACTCCTACGAGCAGTACTTC

CDR3 length: 19
J gene: TRBJ2-3
V gene: TRBV21-1
D gene: -
clone size: few
CDR3 protein: CASSILGPRLAIKTDTQYF
CDR3 DNA: TGTGCCAGCAGCATCCTTGGGCCGAGACTAGCGATAAAAACAGATACGCAGTATTTT

CDR3 length: 12
J gene: TRBJ2-5
V gene: TRBV7-6
D gene: TRBD2
clone size: many
CDR3 protein: CASRGGRETQYF
CDR3 DNA: TGTGCCAGCCGGGGGGGCCGGGAGACCCAGTACTTC

CDR3 length: 9
J gene: TRBJ2-5
V gene: TRBV20-1
D gene: -
clone size: many
CDR3 protein: CSAKGAQYF
CDR3 DNA: TGCAGTGCTAAGGGGGCCCAGTACTTC

CDR3 length: 12
J gene: TRBJ2-4
V gene: TRBV7-2
D gene: TRBD2
clone size: few
CDR3 protein: CASSIYSGDTYF
CDR3 DNA: TGTGCCAGCAGCATCTATAGCGGGGACACTTACTTC

CDR3 length: 14
J gene: TRBJ1-6
V gene: TRBV10-3
D gene: -
clone size: few
CDR3 protein: CAISDLQYNSPLHF
CDR3 DNA: TGTGCCATCAGTGATTTGCAGTATAATTCACCCCTCCACTTT

CDR3 length: 15
J gene: TRBJ2-1
V gene: TRBV20-1
D gene: TRBD2
clone size: many
CDR3 protein: CSARSGTTFYNEQFF
CDR3 DNA: TGCAGTGCTCGGTCCGGGACTACCTTTTACAATGAGCAGTTCTTC

CDR3 length: 15
J gene: TRBJ2-5
V gene: TRBV29-1
D gene: TRBD2
clone size: -
CDR3 protein: CSVDWSGGGQETQYF
CDR3 DNA: TGCAGCGTTGACTGGAGCGGGGGGGGGCAAGAGACCCAGTACTTC

CDR3 length: 19
J gene: TRBJ2-3
V gene: TRBV12-3/TRBV12-4
D gene: TRBD1
clone size: -
CDR3 protein: CTSSLLLGQGRYSTDTQYF
CDR3 DNA: TGTACCAGCAGTCTGTTATTGGGACAGGGGAGGTATAGCACAGATACGCAGTATTTT

CDR3 length: 19
J gene: TRBJ2-6
V gene: TRBV7-6
D gene: TRBD1
clone size: -
CDR3 protein: CASSLAGGQGAGGANVLTF
CDR3 DNA: TGTGCCAGCAGCTTAGCGGGGGGACAGGGGGCAGGAGGGGCCAACGTCCTGACTTTC

CDR3 length: 16
J gene: TRBJ2-7
V gene: TRBV7-2
D gene: -
clone size: few
CDR3 protein: CASSSLVRVPSHEQYF
CDR3 DNA: TGTGCCAGCAGCTCCCTCGTCAGGGTACCTAGCCACGAGCAGTACTTC

CDR3 length: 14
J gene: TRBJ2-5
V gene: TRBV12-3/TRBV12-4
D gene: -
clone size: -
CDR3 protein: CASRSPARGETQYF
CDR3 DNA: TGTGCCAGCAGGTCCCCCGCCAGGGGAGAGACCCAGTACTTC

CDR3 length: 16
J gene: TRBJ2-1
V gene: TRBV4-3
D gene: TRBD1
clone size: many
CDR3 protein: CASSQDQGVTYNEQFF
CDR3 DNA: TGCGCCAGCAGCCAAGATCAGGGGGTTACCTACAATGAGCAGTTCTTC

CDR3 length: 14
J gene: TRBJ2-7
V gene: TRBV7-9
D gene: -
clone size: many
CDR3 protein: CASSPVAGWYEQYF
CDR3 DNA: TGTGCCAGCAGCCCTGTAGCAGGGTGGTACGAGCAGTACTTC

CDR3 length: 13
J gene: TRBJ2-5
V gene: TRBV5-1
D gene: -
clone size: -
CDR3 protein: CASSFNREETQYF
CDR3 DNA: TGCGCCAGCAGCTTCAACAGGGAAGAGACCCAGTACTTC

CDR3 length: 15
J gene: TRBJ2-2
V gene: TRBV12-3/TRBV12-4
D gene: -
clone size: many
CDR3 protein: CASSLAGVGTGELFF
CDR3 DNA: TGTGCCAGCAGTTTAGCGGGAGTCGGTACCGGGGAGCTGTTTTTT

CDR3 length: 15
J gene: TRBJ1-5
V gene: TRBV6-2/TRBV6-3
D gene: -
clone size: -
CDR3 protein: CASSYSSLGHQPQHF
CDR3 DNA: TGTGCCAGCAGTTACTCGAGCCTCGGACATCAGCCCCAGCATTTT

CDR3 length: 14
J gene: TRBJ2-3
V gene: TRBV20-1
D gene: TRBD2
clone size: few
CDR3 protein: CSATQPGRADTQYF
CDR3 DNA: TGCAGTGCTACTCAGCCGGGGAGGGCCGATACGCAGTATTTT

CDR3 length: 14
J gene: TRBJ1-4
V gene: TRBV6-1
D gene: -
clone size: -
CDR3 protein: CASSLWGGNEKLFF
CDR3 DNA: TGTGCCAGCAGTCTATGGGGCGGTAATGAAAAACTGTTTTTT

CDR3 length: 17
J gene: TRBJ2-3
V gene: TRBV11-3
D gene: TRBD2
clone size: -
CDR3 protein: CASSPRPGTTGTDTQYF
CDR3 DNA: TGTGCCAGCAGCCCTCGTCCCGGGACTACCGGGACAGATACGCAGTATTTT

CDR3 length: 15
J gene: TRBJ2-3
V gene: TRBV7-9
D gene: TRBD2
clone size: many
CDR3 protein: CASSRTSGSTDTQYF
CDR3 DNA: TGTGCCAGCAGCCGGACTAGCGGGAGCACAGATACGCAGTATTTT

CDR3 length: 16
J gene: TRBJ2-3
V gene: TRBV12-3/TRBV12-4
D gene: -
clone size: few
CDR3 protein: CAIVPWALGMGDTQYF
CDR3 DNA: TGTGCCATAGTTCCCTGGGCTCTAGGGATGGGGGATACGCAGTATTTT

CDR3 length: 15
J gene: TRBJ2-5
V gene: TRBV6-2/TRBV6-3
D gene: -
clone size: -
CDR3 protein: CASSYYGTLGETQYF
CDR3 DNA: TGTGCCAGCAGTTACTATGGGACCCTAGGGGAGACCCAGTACTTC

CDR3 length: 15
J gene: TRBJ2-1
V gene: TRBV20-1
D gene: TRBD2
clone size: few
CDR3 protein: CSAKLKVIAGGEQFF
CDR3 DNA: TGCAGTGCTAAGCTTAAAGTAATAGCGGGAGGGGAGCAGTTCTTC

CDR3 length: 15
J gene: TRBJ2-1
V gene: TRBV20-1
D gene: -
clone size: few
CDR3 protein: CSASNLAESYNEQFF
CDR3 DNA: TGCAGTGCTAGTAATCTAGCAGAGAGCTACAATGAGCAGTTCTTC

CDR3 length: 15
J gene: TRBJ1-1
V gene: TRBV12-3/TRBV12-4
D gene: -
clone size: -
CDR3 protein: CASNFPGHSNTEAFF
CDR3 DNA: TGTGCCAGCAATTTTCCGGGACACTCGAACACTGAAGCTTTCTTT

CDR3 length: 13
J gene: TRBJ2-7
V gene: TRBV20-1
D gene: TRBD1
clone size: -
CDR3 protein: CSASGQESYEQYF
CDR3 DNA: TGCAGTGCTAGTGGACAGGAGTCCTACGAGCAGTACTTC

CDR3 length: 16
J gene: TRBJ2-3
V gene: TRBV20-1
D gene: TRBD2
clone size: few
CDR3 protein: CSASVAGGPGADTQYF
CDR3 DNA: TGCAGTGCTAGTGTCGCGGGGGGGCCTGGGGCAGATACGCAGTATTTT

CDR3 length: 15
J gene: TRBJ2-1
V gene: TRBV6-5
D gene: -
clone size: -
CDR3 protein: CASSYTSGTYNEQFF
CDR3 DNA: TGTGCCAGCAGTTACACGAGCGGAACCTACAATGAGCAGTTCTTC

CDR3 length: 16
J gene: TRBJ1-1
V gene: TRBV7-8
D gene: TRBD1
clone size: -
CDR3 protein: CASSSRDRGSNTEAFF
CDR3 DNA: TGTGCCAGCAGCTCCCGGGACAGGGGAAGTAACACTGAAGCTTTCTTT

CDR3 length: 11
J gene: TRBJ2-1
V gene: TRBV29-1
D gene: -
clone size: few
CDR3 protein: CSTGQRNEQFF
CDR3 DNA: TGCAGCACGGGGCAAAGGAATGAGCAGTTCTTC

CDR3 length: 16
J gene: TRBJ2-3
V gene: TRBV5-1
D gene: TRBD2
clone size: few
CDR3 protein: CASSLLAGTYTDTQYF
CDR3 DNA: TGCGCCAGCAGCTTACTAGCGGGGACATACACAGATACGCAGTATTTT

CDR3 length: 17
J gene: TRBJ2-7
V gene: TRBV6-5
D gene: TRBD1
clone size: -
CDR3 protein: CASSFSIPGQASYEQYF
CDR3 DNA: TGTGCCAGCAGTTTCTCGATACCGGGACAGGCCTCCTACGAGCAGTACTTC

CDR3 length: 15
J gene: TRBJ2-1
V gene: TRBV18
D gene: -
clone size: -
CDR3 protein: CAISPQGFTYNEQFF
CDR3 DNA: TGTGCCATCTCACCCCAGGGGTTCACCTACAATGAGCAGTTCTTC

CDR3 length: 13
J gene: TRBJ2-7
V gene: TRBV6-6
D gene: -
clone size: few
CDR3 protein: CASSLQWGNEQYF
CDR3 DNA: TGTGCCAGCAGTCTCCAGTGGGGCAACGAGCAGTACTTC

CDR3 length: 16
J gene: TRBJ2-3
V gene: TRBV4-3
D gene: TRBD2
clone size: few
CDR3 protein: CASSQPTSGAPDTQYF
CDR3 DNA: TGCGCCAGCAGCCAACCAACTAGCGGGGCCCCAGATACGCAGTATTTT

CDR3 length: 17
J gene: TRBJ1-4
V gene: TRBV7-9
D gene: TRBD1
clone size: -
CDR3 protein: CASSLLETGPTNEKLFF
CDR3 DNA: TGTGCCAGCAGCTTATTGGAGACAGGGCCAACTAATGAAAAACTGTTTTTT

CDR3 length: 17
J gene: TRBJ1-5
V gene: TRBV11-2
D gene: -
clone size: many
CDR3 protein: CASSLSSVGESNQPQHF
CDR3 DNA: TGTGCCAGCAGCTTATCGAGTGTCGGGGAAAGCAATCAGCCCCAGCATTTT

CDR3 length: 16
J gene: TRBJ2-1
V gene: TRBV27
D gene: TRBD2
clone size: few
CDR3 protein: CASSLTTSGRGNEQFF
CDR3 DNA: TGTGCCAGCAGTCTTACCACTAGCGGGAGGGGAAATGAGCAGTTCTTC

CDR3 length: 14
J gene: TRBJ2-7
V gene: TRBV12-3/TRBV12-4
D gene: TRBD1
clone size: many
CDR3 protein: CASRRTGATYEQYF
CDR3 DNA: TGTGCCAGCAGGCGGACAGGGGCAACCTACGAGCAGTACTTC

CDR3 length: 18
J gene: TRBJ2-7
V gene: TRBV10-3
D gene: TRBD1
clone size: -
CDR3 protein: CAISSRQGAGRPHYEQYF
CDR3 DNA: TGTGCCATCTCATCCCGACAGGGGGCGGGGAGACCGCACTACGAGCAGTACTTC